This TCR beta chain is from a study of read filtering for tumor transcriptome and immune sequencing. Study-wide background: Transcriptome libraries were built from DNase-treated RNA. Study-wide findings and caveats: Compared with RNA-seq, IR-seq gave much higher clonotype depth and reliability.

From approximately 430 ng of RNA, a library with molecular barcoded alpha/delta and beta/gamma adaptors was made. Each CDR3 protein is one row after TCRdb ran MiXCR on the reads. The sample holds tens of thousands of distinct CDR3 sequences, around 18% seen once. As concerns this clonotype: Its antigen is currently unknown.

Germline CDR1 MNHEY, CDR2 SVGAGI. Trimming at V came to 3 bases and at J to 8 bases, leaving 5 bases not matched to a gene. This CDR3 comprises 15 residues. This TCR was recovered from a donor aged 40 or older with multiple myeloma. V usage is TRBV6-5 and J usage is TRBJ2-1; 12 bases map to TRBD2. The specimen was a population of CD138-negative cells sorted from bone marrow. The CDR3 is CASSYASGRVYEQFF. The CDR3, as DNA: TGTGCCAGCAGTTATGCTAGCGGGAGGGTTTATGAGCAGTTCTTC.